This T cell receptor beta chain appears in the sequencing data of a study of T cell changes during pregnancy in multiple sclerosis (dated by TCRdb to between 2019 and 2020). Background for the entire study: Changes in the T cell repertoire over the course of pregnancy were examined in this study in women with multiple sclerosis.

According to the germline V gene, CDR1 reads KGHSH and CDR2 reads LQKENI. Trimming at the junction amounts to 0 bases on V and 6 bases on J, and the germline ends lie 9 bases apart. Reading from cysteine to phenylalanine, the CDR3 counts 13 amino acids. Only CDR3 DNA is held: 39 bases, read in frame from base 1. As concerns this clone: The clone's antigen remains unknown. No base quality values were provided; no much bigger clone lies one nucleotide off.

The library came from the immunoSEQ multiplex PCR assay. As stored in TCRdb, this immuneACCESS dataset retains in-frame rearrangements with V and J assigned. A fraction of the clones does not appear; measured against another copy, unresolved V genes explain less than half of the discrepancy, and the remainder lacks a known reason. This sample is represented by more than 40,000 clones; around 93% of them were singletons. Clones ranked in the top ten supply more than 4% of the sample. The TCR was taken from a female donor with multiple sclerosis, enrolled in a pregnancy study. Sequencing used CD8+ T cells from peripheral blood mononuclear cells, obtained in the first trimester of pregnancy. This receptor chain uses TRBV18 and TRBJ2-7; TRBD2 is possibly the D segment (5 matching bases). The CDR3 reads CASSPPRGSEQYF. At the DNA level, the sequence is TGTGCCAGCTCACCACCCCGGGGTTCCGAGCAGTACTTC.